This is a list of T cell receptor beta chains from one sample in a study of T-cell memory formation after mild COVID-19. TCRdb passed the 5' RACE reads through MiXCR, listing each CDR3 protein once. Of roughly 150,000 distinct CDR3 sequences detected, more than 14% appear once; the ten largest clones hold roughly 13%. Sequenced material: PBMCs or a T cell subset sorted from them (not recorded which). These receptors all stem from an adult woman who had mild COVID-19 (a few samples of this study predate the infection). Cell type and time point are not known. The CDR3 runs from the conserved cysteine through the conserved F or W. The D gene is left open where the match is weak. Only part of the rows carry a size: once, few, many, or a class if the clone is expanded.

NA many TRBJ1-1 TRBV7-7 TGTGCCAGCAGCTTGGCGGGCAACACTGAAGCTTTCTTT CASSLAGNTEAFF
NA few TRBJ2-6 TRBV7-9 TGTGCCAGCAGCTTAGATGTCGGTCACTCTGGGGCCAACGTCCTGACTTTC CASSLDVGHSGANVLTF
NA few TRBJ1-3 TRBV6-5 TGTGCCAGCAGTTACTCAAGAGGAGGGTCTGGAAACACCATATATTTT CASSYSRGGSGNTIYF
NA few TRBJ2-5 TRBV5-1 TGCGCCAGCCGCACCATTTGGCAAGAGACCCAGTACTTC CASRTIWQETQYF
NA NA TRBJ2-5 TRBV2 TGTGCCAGCAGTGAAGACACGTCGTACCAAGAGACCCAGTACTTC CASSEDTSYQETQYF
NA NA TRBJ2-3 TRBV7-2 TGTGCCAGCAGCTTAGTCGGGACTGGAGATACGCAGTATTTT CASSLVGTGDTQYF
TRBD1 NA TRBJ2-1 TRBV23-1 TGCGCCAGCAGTCAGACACGGGACAGGGACAATGAGCAGTTCTTC CASSQTRDRDNEQFF
NA few TRBJ1-1 TRBV4-1 TGCGCCAGCAGCCAAGTCAGTGTTCGGGGGTGGACTGAAGCTTTCTTT CASSQVSVRGWTEAFF
NA NA TRBJ2-6 TRBV9 TGTGCCAGCAGCGTAGGGGGCTCTGGGGCCAACGTCCTGACTTTC CASSVGGSGANVLTF
TRBD2 few TRBJ2-3 TRBV28 TGTGCCAGCAGTTCCGGTCCACGTCTGATCGGGAGGGCCTATGAAACAGATACGCAGTATTTT CASSSGPRLIGRAYETDTQYF
TRBD2 few TRBJ2-7 TRBV7-9 TGTGCCAGCAGCTTAGGGCTAGCGGTCTCCTACGAGCAGTACTTC CASSLGLAVSYEQYF
NA many TRBJ2-7 TRBV11-3 TGTGCCAGCAGCTTAGAACAGGGAGGCTACGAGCAGTACTTC CASSLEQGGYEQYF
TRBD1 NA TRBJ2-7 TRBV9 TGTGCCAGCAGCGCAACCGGGACAGGGGCATACGAGCAGTACTTC CASSATGTGAYEQYF
NA NA TRBJ1-2 TRBV7-2 TGTGCCAGCAGTCTAGCAGGGGCGGCAGTAGGCTACACCTTC CASSLAGAAVGYTF
TRBD1 NA TRBJ2-7 TRBV6-1 TGTGCCAGCAGTGGGGAAAGACAGGGGACCTACGAGCAGTACTTC CASSGERQGTYEQYF
TRBD1 once TRBJ1-4 TRBV6-6 TGTGCCATCAGTTATTACAGGGGTGGTGAAAAACTGTTTTTT CAISYYRGGEKLFF
NA few TRBJ2-3 TRBV6-2/TRBV6-3 TGTGCCAGCAGTTCCCTCCCATGGGGGAAAGATACGCAGTATTTT CASSSLPWGKDTQYF
TRBD2 NA TRBJ2-1 TRBV12-3/TRBV12-4 TGTGCCAGCAGTTTTGGGTTTTGGAGGCTCGGACTAGCGGTATACAATGAGCAGTTCTTC CASSFGFWRLGLAVYNEQFF
NA NA TRBJ2-3 TRBV7-3 TGTGCCAGCAGCTTTGGGCCGGGCACAGATACGCAGTATTTT CASSFGPGTDTQYF
TRBD2 few TRBJ2-1 TRBV5-1 TGCGCCAGCAGCTTGGCTTTAGCGGGACCTAACAATGAGCAGTTCTTC CASSLALAGPNNEQFF
TRBD2 many TRBJ2-5 TRBV7-9 TGTGCCAGCAGCCCGAGCCAGGGACTAGCTATAAAGACCCAGTACTTC CASSPSQGLAIKTQYF
TRBD1 NA TRBJ2-7 TRBV27 TGTGCCAGCAGTCCCGTACAGGGGCTCCTGTACGAGCAGTACTTC CASSPVQGLLYEQYF
NA few TRBJ2-7 TRBV12-3/TRBV12-4 TGTGCCAGCAGTCTGGGCGGTGGGAGGAGGCACTACGAGCAGTACTTC CASSLGGGRRHYEQYF
NA NA TRBJ1-2 TRBV29-1 TGCAGCGTTGATAAACAGTGGGTAGCGGATGGCTACACCTTC CSVDKQWVADGYTF
TRBD1 few TRBJ2-7 TRBV27 TGTGCCAGCAGTTCCCCGGGACAGGGGAAGGGCGAGCAGTACTTC CASSSPGQGKGEQYF
NA few TRBJ1-2 TRBV20-1 TGCAGTGCTAGAGATTACAGGGATTTTGGCTACACCTTC CSARDYRDFGYTF
TRBD2 many TRBJ2-3 TRBV7-8 TGTGCCAGCAGCTCGACTAGCGGAACAGATACGCAGTATTTT CASSSTSGTDTQYF
NA NA TRBJ2-1 TRBV6-5 TGTGCCAGCAGTTACTCGTTCAAGGGCCATGAGCAGTTCTTC CASSYSFKGHEQFF
NA NA TRBJ2-2 TRBV20-1 TGCAGTGCCCTTACTACGAACACCGGGGAGCTGTTTTTT CSALTTNTGELFF
TRBD2 few TRBJ2-5 TRBV15 TGTGCCACCAGTACAGAGAAACTAGCGGGGGCACGTCTAGGATCGAGGAACCAGTACTTC CATSTEKLAGARLGSRNQYF
TRBD2 few TRBJ2-3 TRBV20-1 TGCAGTGCTAGTCGGACTAGCGGGAGGGCAACAGATACGCAGTATTTT CSASRTSGRATDTQYF